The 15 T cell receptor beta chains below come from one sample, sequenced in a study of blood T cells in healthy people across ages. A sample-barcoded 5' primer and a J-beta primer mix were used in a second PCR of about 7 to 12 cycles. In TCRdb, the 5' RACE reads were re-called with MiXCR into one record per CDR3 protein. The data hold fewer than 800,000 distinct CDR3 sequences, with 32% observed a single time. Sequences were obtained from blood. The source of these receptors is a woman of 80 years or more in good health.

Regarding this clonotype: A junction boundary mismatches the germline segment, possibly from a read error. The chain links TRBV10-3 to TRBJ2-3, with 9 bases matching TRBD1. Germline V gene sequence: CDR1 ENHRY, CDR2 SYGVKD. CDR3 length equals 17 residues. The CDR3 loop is CAVSDPGTGPRRDTQYF. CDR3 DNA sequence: TGTGCCGTCAGTGACCCCGGGACAGGGCCCAGAAGAGATACGCAGTATTTT.

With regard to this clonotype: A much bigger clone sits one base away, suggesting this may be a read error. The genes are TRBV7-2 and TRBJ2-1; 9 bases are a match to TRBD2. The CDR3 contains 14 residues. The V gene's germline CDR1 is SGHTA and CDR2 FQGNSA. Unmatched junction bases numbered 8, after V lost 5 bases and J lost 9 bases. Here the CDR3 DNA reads TGTGCCAGCAGCCCAGGGACTAGCCGCGGTGAGCAGTTCTTC. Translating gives CASSPGTSRGEQFF.

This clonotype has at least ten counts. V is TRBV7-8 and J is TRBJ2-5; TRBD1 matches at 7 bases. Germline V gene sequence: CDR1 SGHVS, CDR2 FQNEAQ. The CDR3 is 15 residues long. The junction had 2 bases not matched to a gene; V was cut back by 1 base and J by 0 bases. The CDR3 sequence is CASSLGQGHQETQYF. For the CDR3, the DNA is TGTGCCAGCAGCTTAGGACAGGGACACCAAGAGACCCAGTACTTC.

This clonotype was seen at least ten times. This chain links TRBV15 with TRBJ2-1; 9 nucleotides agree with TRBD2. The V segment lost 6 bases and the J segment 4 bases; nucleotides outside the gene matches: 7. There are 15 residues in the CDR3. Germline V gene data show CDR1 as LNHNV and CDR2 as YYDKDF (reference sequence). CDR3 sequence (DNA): TGTGCCACCAGTACACTAGCGGGCCGATACAATGAGCAGTTCTTC. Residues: CATSTLAGRYNEQFF.

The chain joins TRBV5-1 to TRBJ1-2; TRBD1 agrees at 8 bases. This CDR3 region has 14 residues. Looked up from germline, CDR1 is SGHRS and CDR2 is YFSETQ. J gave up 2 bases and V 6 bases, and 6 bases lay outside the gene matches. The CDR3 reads CASTRGQGNYGYTF. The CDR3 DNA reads TGCGCCAGCACCCGAGGACAGGGCAACTATGGCTACACCTTC.

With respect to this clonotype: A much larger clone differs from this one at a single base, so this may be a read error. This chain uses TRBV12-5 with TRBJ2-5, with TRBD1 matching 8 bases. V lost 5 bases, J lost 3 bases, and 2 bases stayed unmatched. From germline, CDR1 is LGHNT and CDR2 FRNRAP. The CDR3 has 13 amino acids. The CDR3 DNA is TGTGCTAGTGGTCCGGGACAGGAAGAGACCCAGTACTTC. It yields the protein CASGPGQEETQYF.

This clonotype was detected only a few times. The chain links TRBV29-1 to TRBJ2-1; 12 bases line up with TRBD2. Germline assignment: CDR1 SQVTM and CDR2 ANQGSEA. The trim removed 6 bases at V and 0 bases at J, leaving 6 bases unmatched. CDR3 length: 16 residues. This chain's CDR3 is CSVGGTSGRSYNEQFF. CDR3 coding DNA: TGCAGCGTCGGAGGGACTAGCGGGCGCTCCTACAATGAGCAGTTCTTC.

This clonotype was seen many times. CDR3 protein: CASSSLKGTQYF. The CDR3 DNA is TGTGCCAGCAGCTCTCTAAAGGGGACCCAGTACTTC. The V gene is TRBV7-3, the J gene TRBJ2-5, with D uncertain. Trimming took 4 bases from V and 7 from J, leaving 10 bases between them. The CDR3 covers 12 residues. In germline, CDR1 is SGHTA, CDR2 FQGTGA.

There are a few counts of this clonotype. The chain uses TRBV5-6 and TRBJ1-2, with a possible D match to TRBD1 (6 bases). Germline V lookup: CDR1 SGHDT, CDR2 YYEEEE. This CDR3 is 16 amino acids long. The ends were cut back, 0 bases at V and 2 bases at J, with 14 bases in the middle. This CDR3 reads CASSLDTGSKNYGYTF. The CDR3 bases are TGTGCCAGCAGCTTGGATACAGGGTCCAAGAACTATGGCTACACCTTC.

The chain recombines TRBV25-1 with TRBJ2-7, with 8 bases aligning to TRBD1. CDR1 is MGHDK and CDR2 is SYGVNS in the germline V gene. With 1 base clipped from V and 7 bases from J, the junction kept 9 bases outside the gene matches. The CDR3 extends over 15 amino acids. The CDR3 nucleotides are TGTGCCAGCAGTGAATGGACAGGGCAAGACAATGAGCAGTACTTC. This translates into CASSEWTGQDNEQYF.

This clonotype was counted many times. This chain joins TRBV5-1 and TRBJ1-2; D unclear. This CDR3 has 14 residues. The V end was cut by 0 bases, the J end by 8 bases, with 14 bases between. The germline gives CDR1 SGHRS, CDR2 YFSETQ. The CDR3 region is CASSLDPGHGGYTF. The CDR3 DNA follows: TGCGCCAGCAGCTTGGACCCGGGTCACGGAGGCTACACCTTC.

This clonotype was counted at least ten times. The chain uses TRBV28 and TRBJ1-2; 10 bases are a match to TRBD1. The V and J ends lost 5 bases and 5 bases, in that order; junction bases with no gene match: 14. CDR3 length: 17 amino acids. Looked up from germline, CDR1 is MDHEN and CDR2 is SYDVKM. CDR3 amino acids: CASSRIVRRTGGYGYTF. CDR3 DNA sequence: TGTGCCAGCAGTCGGATTGTCAGAAGGACAGGGGGATATGGCTACACCTTC.

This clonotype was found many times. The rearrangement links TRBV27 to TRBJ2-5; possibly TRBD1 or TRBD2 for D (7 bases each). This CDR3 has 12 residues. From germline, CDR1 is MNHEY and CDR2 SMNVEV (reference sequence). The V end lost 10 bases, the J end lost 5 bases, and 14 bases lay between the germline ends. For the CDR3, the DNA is TGTGCCACCCGACAGGGAGGGGAGACCCAGTACTTC. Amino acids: CATRQGGETQYF.

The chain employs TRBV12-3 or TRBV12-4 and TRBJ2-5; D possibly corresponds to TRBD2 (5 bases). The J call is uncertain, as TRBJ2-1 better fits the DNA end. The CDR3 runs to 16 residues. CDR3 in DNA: TGTGCCAGCAGTCCCCGCTCCGGGGATCACCAAGAGACCCAGTTCTTC. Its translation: CASSPRSGDHQETQFF.

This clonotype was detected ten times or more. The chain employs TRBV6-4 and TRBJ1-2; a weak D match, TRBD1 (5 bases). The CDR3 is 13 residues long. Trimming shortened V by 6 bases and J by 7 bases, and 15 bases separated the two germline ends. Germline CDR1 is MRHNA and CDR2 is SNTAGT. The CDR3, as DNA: TGTGCCAGCAGCGGGTCGCGGGGACGTGGCTACACCTTC. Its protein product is CASSGSRGRGYTF.